This TCR beta chain was sequenced during a study of T cells after somatic rescue of genetic block. Some clones are missing from TCRdb's copy, which holds only in-frame ones; the method was immunoSEQ multiplex PCR. The sample has 45,000 to 55,000 clones; more than 90% are singletons. This clone was picked up one time. The CDR3 contains 15 residues. Trimming removed 0 bases from V and 6 bases from J; junction bases left unmatched: 0. CDR1 SGDLS and CDR2 YYNGEE come from the germline V gene. This clonotype originated in a child younger than two. V gene TRBV9 combines with J gene TRBJ2-2, with 12 positions matching TRBD2. Sequenced sample: peripheral blood mononuclear cells (PBMCs). CDR3 sequence: CASSVASGRAGELFF. CDR3 nucleotide sequence: TGTGCCAGCAGCGTAGCTAGCGGGAGGGCCGGGGAGCTGTTTTTT.